A selection of T cell receptor beta chains follows, all from one sample in a study of T cell responses to AZD1222 COVID-19 vaccine. The protocol was immunoSEQ multiplex PCR, while the TCRdb copy is restricted to in-frame clones and leaves out a portion. The sample has 150,000 to 200,000 clones, about 90% seen once. Material: peripheral blood, obtained 28 days after the second AZD1222 dose. Receptor source: an adult who received the AZD1222 COVID-19 vaccine. Both conserved end residues are part of each CDR3. D genes are given only for firm matches. Size values are once, few and many counts, or a class for expanded clones, and some rows have none.

J | D | size | V | CDR3 | DNA
TRBJ2-7 | TRBD2 | - | TRBV6-1 | CASSEGLAGPYEQYF | TGTGCCAGCAGTGAAGGGCTAGCGGGTCCCTACGAGCAGTACTTC
TRBJ2-7 | - | - | TRBV5-4 | CASSLTGGVFRQYF | TGTGCCAGCAGCTTGACTGGCGGGGTATTCCGGCAGTACTTC
TRBJ2-2 | TRBD2 | - | TRBV10-2 | CASSDNGLAGGPTGELFF | TGCGCCAGCAGTGATAATGGGCTAGCGGGAGGGCCGACCGGGGAGCTGTTTTTT
TRBJ2-7 | - | - | TRBV4-2 | CASSQDLRALGAEQYF | TGTGCCAGCAGCCAAGATCTCCGGGCCCTTGGGGCCGAGCAGTACTTC
TRBJ1-4 | - | - | TRBV28 | CASSSGDSAGREKLFF | TGTGCCAGCAGTTCAGGGGATAGTGCAGGGAGGGAAAAACTGTTTTTT
TRBJ1-4 | - | - | TRBV5-1 | CASSWGADNEKLFF | TGCGCCAGCAGCTGGGGGGCGGACAATGAAAAACTGTTTTTT
TRBJ2-3 | TRBD2 | - | TRBV7-8 | CASSLFATGTSGRGTDTQYF | TGTGCCAGCAGCCTTTTCGCGACGGGGACTAGCGGGAGGGGCACAGATACGCAGTATTTT
TRBJ2-3 | TRBD2 | - | TRBV19 | CASTTSGSSTDTQYF | TGTGCCAGTACTACTAGCGGGAGTAGCACAGATACGCAGTATTTT
TRBJ2-1 | - | - | TRBV3-1/TRBV3-2 | CASSQWGNMENEQFF | TGTGCCAGCAGCCAATGGGGGAACATGGAGAATGAGCAGTTCTTC
TRBJ1-5 | - | - | TRBV5-4 | CASSLSGGNQPQHF | TGTGCCAGCAGTCTTTCAGGCGGCAATCAGCCCCAGCATTTT
TRBJ1-5 | - | - | TRBV5-1 | CASSATGPHQPQHF | TGCGCCAGCAGCGCGACAGGACCCCATCAGCCCCAGCATTTT
TRBJ2-3 | TRBD2 | - | TRBV13 | CASRRRLARPTDTQYF | TGTGCCAGCAGAAGACGACTAGCGAGACCCACAGATACGCAGTATTTT
TRBJ2-7 | TRBD2 | once | TRBV18 | CASSPGAGTPGEQYF | TGTGCCAGCTCACCAGGAGCGGGGACGCCAGGAGAGCAGTACTTC
TRBJ2-7 | TRBD1 | - | TRBV30 | CAYDGQGAHEQYF | TGTGCCTACGACGGACAGGGGGCCCACGAGCAGTACTTC
TRBJ2-7 | TRBD2 | - | TRBV29-1 | CSVAGLAGFAYEQYF | TGCAGCGTTGCAGGGCTAGCGGGGTTTGCCTACGAGCAGTACTTC
TRBJ1-6 | - | - | TRBV3-1/TRBV3-2 | CASSHFGGWDSPLHF | TGTGCCAGCAGCCATTTTGGGGGATGGGATTCACCCCTCCACTTT
TRBJ2-3 | - | - | TRBV7-9 | CASSLLPQGPTDTQYF | TGTGCCAGCAGCCTTCTCCCACAGGGTCCCACAGATACGCAGTATTTT
TRBJ2-1 | - | - | TRBV29-1 | CTTSGPNEQFF | TGCACCACGTCAGGGCCCAATGAGCAGTTCTTC
TRBJ2-7 | TRBD2 | - | TRBV30 | CASSSSGSSHEQYF | TGTGCCTCCTCGTCTAGCGGGAGTTCCCACGAGCAGTACTTC
TRBJ2-5 | - | - | TRBV5-4 | CASSFKETQYF | TGTGCCAGCAGCTTTAAAGAGACCCAGTACTTC
TRBJ1-1 | - | - | TRBV15 | CATSSAGTPEAFF | TGTGCCACCAGCAGTGCAGGGACGCCGGAAGCTTTCTTT